Presented here are 3 T cell receptor beta chains from one specimen sequenced in a study of cytomegalovirus exposure and HLA in healthy donors. 13 Jbeta primers and 60 Vbeta primers were used for the PCR. Data came from immunoSEQ multiplex PCR; TCRdb stores just in-frame clones and leaves some out. Of 130,000 or so clones in the sample, roughly 78% were seen once. The sequencing input was PBMCs. These receptors were obtained from a man aged 25 to 40 in good health and CMV-seronegative.

The rearrangement joins TRBV2 to TRBJ2-7, with 7 bases fitting TRBD1. Germline CDR1 reads SNHLY; CDR2 reads FYNNEI. The length of the CDR3 is 13 residues. V dropped 9 bases and J dropped 6; count of bases not matched to a gene: 11. CDR3: CASATDRYFEQYF. The CDR3 DNA is TGTGCCAGTGCTACGGACAGGTATTTCGAGCAGTACTTC.

The genes are TRBV7-9 and TRBJ1-1, with 7 bases that match TRBD1. V dropped 9 bases and J dropped 3; count of bases not matched to a gene: 7. This CDR3 is built from 13 residues. The germline V gene encodes CDR1 SEHNR and CDR2 FQNEAQ (reference sequence). Here the CDR3 reads CASRQGSDTEAFF. The CDR3, as DNA: TGTGCCAGTAGACAGGGTTCGGACACTGAAGCTTTCTTT.

The chain links TRBV14 to TRBJ2-7, with 7 bases lining up with TRBD1. The ends lost 4 bases at V and 1 base at J; junction bases unmatched: 7. The CDR3 covers 15 residues. Germline V gives CDR1 SGHDN, CDR2 FVKESK. CDR3 nucleotide sequence: TGTGCCAGCAGCCCGAGGGACAGACCTTCCTACGAGCAGTACTTC. Its translation: CASSPRDRPSYEQYF.